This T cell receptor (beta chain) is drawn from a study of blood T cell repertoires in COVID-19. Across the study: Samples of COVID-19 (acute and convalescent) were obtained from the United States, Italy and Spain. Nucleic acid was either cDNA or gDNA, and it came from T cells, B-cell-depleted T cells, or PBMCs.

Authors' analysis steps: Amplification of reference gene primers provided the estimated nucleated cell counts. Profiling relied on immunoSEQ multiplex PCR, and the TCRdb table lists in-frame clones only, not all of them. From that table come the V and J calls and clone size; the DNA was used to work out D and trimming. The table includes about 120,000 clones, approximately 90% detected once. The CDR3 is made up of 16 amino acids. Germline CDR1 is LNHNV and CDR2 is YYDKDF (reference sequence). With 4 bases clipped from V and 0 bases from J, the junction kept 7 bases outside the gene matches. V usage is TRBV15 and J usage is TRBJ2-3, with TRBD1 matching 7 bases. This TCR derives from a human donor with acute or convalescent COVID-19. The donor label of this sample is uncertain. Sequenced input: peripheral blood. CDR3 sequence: CATSTGTAPSTDTQYF. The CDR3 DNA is TGTGCCACCAGCACGGGGACAGCCCCTAGCACAGATACGCAGTATTTT.